The source of this TCR beta chain is a study of cytomegalovirus exposure and HLA in healthy donors. Overall study: The study placed about four fifths of its 350 to 400 genotyped donors in the Caucasian-associated ancestry cluster.

Whole-study results and caveats: Being productive about 90% or about 30% of the time was typical of most TCR beta V segments in an earlier analysis.

J gave up 5 bases and V 6 bases, and 15 bases lay outside the gene matches. The CDR3 is made up of 17 amino acids. From germline, CDR1 is SNHLY and CDR2 FYNNEI. As regards this clone: Its target is unknown.

The PCR employed 60 Vbeta primers together with 13 Jbeta primers. The protocol was immunoSEQ multiplex PCR, while the TCRdb copy is restricted to in-frame clones and leaves out a portion. The sample carries approximately 180,000 clones, about four fifths recorded once. Nominal health characterized the donors when sampled, though unrecorded immune exposures were likely. This TCR came from a woman between 18 and 30 years old in good health and CMV-seropositive. The chain is built from TRBV2 and TRBJ1-5; 8 bases are a match to TRBD1. Sequencing was performed on PBMCs. The CDR3 DNA follows: TGTGCCAGCAGGGCCGGACAGGGAGCCCAAATATATCAGCCCCAGCATTTT. Translating it yields CASRAGQGAQIYQPQHF. The variable domain in full, with the rest retrieved from reference TRBV2 and TRBJ1-5, is EPEVTQTPSHQVTQMGQEVILRCVPISNHLYFYWYRQILGQKVEFLVSFYNNEISEKSEIFDDQFSVERPDGSNFTLKIRSTKLEDSAMYFCASRAGQGAQIYQPQHFGDGTRLSIL.